The clone carrying this T cell receptor (beta chain) was seen more than once but under ten times. This entry is derived from a study of blood T cell repertoires in COVID-19. Here immunoSEQ multiplex PCR was the method, and the copy in TCRdb shows in-frame clones only, minus some. The sample lists some 200,000 clones; about nine tenths were seen once. The CDR3 covers 15 residues. V trimming: 3 bases; J trimming: 6 bases; junction bases outside the gene matches: 9. In germline, CDR1 is MNHEY, CDR2 SMNVEV (reference sequence). This TCR was recovered from a man between 18 and 29 years old with acute COVID-19. The rearrangement links TRBV27 to TRBJ2-7, with 9 bases aligning to TRBD2. The sequencing sample was made of PBMCs or T cells enriched from blood (not recorded which). CDR3 region: CASSLFAGGPSEQYF. The CDR3 coding sequence is TGTGCCAGCAGTTTGTTCGCGGGAGGGCCTTCCGAGCAGTACTTC.